This T cell receptor beta chain derives from a study of shared clonotypes between healthy human individuals. The CDR3 runs 15 residues. Germline loops: CDR1 MNHNS, CDR2 SASEGT. V gave up 5 bases and J gave up 7 bases; unmatched junction bases: 10. This clone was seen more than once but under ten times. The data were produced by immunoSEQ multiplex PCR, yet TCRdb's version contains in-frame clones alone and is incomplete. The sample has 780,000 or so clones; 55% to 80% are singletons. The TCR sequence derives from a woman aged 25-40 years in good health. The chain joins TRBV6-1 to TRBJ2-7, with 11 bases identical to TRBD2. Sequencing input: memory CD4+ T cells sorted from blood. The subset here: CD45RA-negative fraction. The CDR3 DNA follows: TGTGCCAGCAGTACCGTAGCGGGAGGGCCCATAGAGCAGTACTTC. Translated, it gives CASSTVAGGPIEQYF.